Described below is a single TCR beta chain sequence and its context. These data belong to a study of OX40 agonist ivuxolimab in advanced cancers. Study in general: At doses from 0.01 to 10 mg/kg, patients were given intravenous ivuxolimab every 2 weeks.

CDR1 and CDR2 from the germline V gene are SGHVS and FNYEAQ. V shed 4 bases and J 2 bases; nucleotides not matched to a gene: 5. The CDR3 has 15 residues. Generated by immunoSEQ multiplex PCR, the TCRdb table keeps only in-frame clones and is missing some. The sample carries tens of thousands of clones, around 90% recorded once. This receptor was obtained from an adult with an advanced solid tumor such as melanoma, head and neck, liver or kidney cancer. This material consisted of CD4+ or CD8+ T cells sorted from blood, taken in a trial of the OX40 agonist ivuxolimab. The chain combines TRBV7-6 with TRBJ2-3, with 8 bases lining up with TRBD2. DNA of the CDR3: TGTGCCAGCAGCTCAAGCGGGGGTCTCACAGATACGCAGTATTTT. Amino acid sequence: CASSSSGGLTDTQYF.